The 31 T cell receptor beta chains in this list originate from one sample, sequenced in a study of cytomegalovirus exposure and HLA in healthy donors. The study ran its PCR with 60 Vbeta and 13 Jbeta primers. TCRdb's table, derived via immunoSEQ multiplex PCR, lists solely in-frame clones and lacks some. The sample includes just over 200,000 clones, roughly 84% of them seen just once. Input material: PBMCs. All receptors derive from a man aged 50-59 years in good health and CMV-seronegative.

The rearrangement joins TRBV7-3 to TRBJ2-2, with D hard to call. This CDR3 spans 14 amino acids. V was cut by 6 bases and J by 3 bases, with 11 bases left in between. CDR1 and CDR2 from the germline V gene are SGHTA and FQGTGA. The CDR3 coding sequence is TGTGCCAGCAGGGGTAGACTCGACACCGGGGAGCTGTTTTTT. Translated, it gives CASRGRLDTGELFF.

CDR3 in amino acids: CASRGSQGVHEQYF. For the CDR3, the DNA is TGTGCCAGCAGAGGTAGCCAGGGGGTCCACGAGCAGTACTTC. J is TRBJ2-5 and V is TRBV28, with TRBD1 matching 7 bases. TRBJ2-7 explains the end of the DNA better; the J call may be wrong. There are 14 residues in the CDR3. Germline V gene data show CDR1 as MDHEN and CDR2 as SYDVKM.

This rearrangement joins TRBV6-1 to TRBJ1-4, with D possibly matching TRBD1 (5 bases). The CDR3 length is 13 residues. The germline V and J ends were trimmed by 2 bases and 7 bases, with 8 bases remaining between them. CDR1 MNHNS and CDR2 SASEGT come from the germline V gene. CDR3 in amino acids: CASSERRGEKLFF. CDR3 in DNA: TGTGCCAGCAGTGAACGTAGGGGTGAAAAACTGTTTTTT.

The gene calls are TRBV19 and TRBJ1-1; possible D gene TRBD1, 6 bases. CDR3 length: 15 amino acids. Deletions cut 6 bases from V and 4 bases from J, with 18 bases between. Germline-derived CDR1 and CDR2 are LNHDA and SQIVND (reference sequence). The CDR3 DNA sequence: TGTGCCAGTAGGGCGGGGGGGGCTCACGGCACTGAAGCTTTCTTT. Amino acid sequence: CASRAGGAHGTEAFF.

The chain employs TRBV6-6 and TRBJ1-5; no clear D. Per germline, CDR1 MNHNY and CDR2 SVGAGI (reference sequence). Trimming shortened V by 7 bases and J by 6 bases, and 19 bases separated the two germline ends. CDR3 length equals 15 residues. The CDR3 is CASTFLEGSSQPQHF. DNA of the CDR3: TGTGCCAGCACCTTCCTCGAGGGATCTAGTCAGCCCCAGCATTTT.

CDR3 sequence (DNA): TGTGCCAGCAGCCTTAGGGGGCGAAGCTCTGGAAACACCATATATTTT. This gives the protein CASSLRGRSSGNTIYF. The genes are TRBV28 and TRBJ1-3, with 7 bases identical to TRBD1. CDR3 length: 16 residues. Germline V gene data show CDR1 as MDHEN and CDR2 as SYDVKM. V trimming: 6 bases; J trimming: 0 bases; junction bases outside the gene matches: 8.

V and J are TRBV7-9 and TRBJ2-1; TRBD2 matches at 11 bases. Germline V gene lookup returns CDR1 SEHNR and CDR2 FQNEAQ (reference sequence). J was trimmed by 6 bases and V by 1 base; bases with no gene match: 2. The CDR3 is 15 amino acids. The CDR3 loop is CASSLDSGRANEQFF. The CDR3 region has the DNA TGTGCCAGCAGCTTAGATAGCGGGAGGGCCAATGAGCAGTTCTTC. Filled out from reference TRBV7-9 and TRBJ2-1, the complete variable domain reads DTGVSQNPRHKITKRGQNVTFRCDPISEHNRLYWYRQTLGQGPEFLTYFQNEAQLEKSRLLSDRFSAERPKGSFSTLEIQRTEQGDSAMYLCASSLDSGRANEQFFGPGTRLTVL.

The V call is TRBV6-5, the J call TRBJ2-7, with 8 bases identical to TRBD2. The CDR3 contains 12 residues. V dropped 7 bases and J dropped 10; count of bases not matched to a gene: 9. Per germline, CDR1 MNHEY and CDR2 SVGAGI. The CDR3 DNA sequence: TGTGCCAGCAACGGCCCGGGGGGGGGACAGTACTTC. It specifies CASNGPGGGQYF.

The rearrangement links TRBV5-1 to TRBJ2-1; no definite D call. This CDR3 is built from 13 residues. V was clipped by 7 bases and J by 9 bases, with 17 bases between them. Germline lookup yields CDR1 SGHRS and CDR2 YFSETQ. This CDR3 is CASARSDRGEQFF. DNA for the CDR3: TGCGCCAGCGCTCGGTCAGACCGAGGTGAGCAGTTCTTC. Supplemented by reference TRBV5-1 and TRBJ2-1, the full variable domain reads KAGVTQTPRYLIKTRGQQVTLSCSPISGHRSVSWYQQTPGQGLQFLFEYFSETQRNKGNFPGRFSGRQFSNSRSEMNVSTLELGDSALYLCASARSDRGEQFFGPGTRLTVL.

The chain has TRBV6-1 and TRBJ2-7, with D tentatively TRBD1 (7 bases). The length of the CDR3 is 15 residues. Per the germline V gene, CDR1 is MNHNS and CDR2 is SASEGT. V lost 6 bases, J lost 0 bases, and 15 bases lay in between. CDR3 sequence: CASRTGGQPSYEQYF. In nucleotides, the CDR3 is TGTGCCAGCAGAACCGGGGGACAGCCCTCCTACGAGCAGTACTTC.

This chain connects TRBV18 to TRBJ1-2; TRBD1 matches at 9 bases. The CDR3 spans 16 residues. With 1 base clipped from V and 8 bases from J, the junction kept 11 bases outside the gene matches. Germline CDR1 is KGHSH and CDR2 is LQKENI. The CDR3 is CASSPLGTGTEGGYTF. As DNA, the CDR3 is TGTGCCAGCTCACCACTAGGGACAGGGACGGAAGGCGGCTACACCTTC.

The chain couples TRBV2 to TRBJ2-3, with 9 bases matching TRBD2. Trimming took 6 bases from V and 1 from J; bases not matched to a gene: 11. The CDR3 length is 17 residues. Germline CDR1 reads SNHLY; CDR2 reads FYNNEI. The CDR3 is CASRPSASGTGTDTQYF. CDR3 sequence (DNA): TGTGCCAGCAGACCTTCGGCTAGCGGGACGGGCACAGATACGCAGTATTTT.

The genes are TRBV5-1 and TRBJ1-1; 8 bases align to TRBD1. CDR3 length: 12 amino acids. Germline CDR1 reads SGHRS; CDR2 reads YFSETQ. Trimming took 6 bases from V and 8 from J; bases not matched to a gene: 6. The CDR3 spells CASTVDRGEAFF. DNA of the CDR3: TGCGCCAGCACCGTTGACAGGGGCGAAGCTTTCTTT.

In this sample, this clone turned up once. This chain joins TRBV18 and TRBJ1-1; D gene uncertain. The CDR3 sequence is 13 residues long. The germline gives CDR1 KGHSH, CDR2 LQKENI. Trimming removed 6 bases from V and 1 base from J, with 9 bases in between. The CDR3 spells CASSLVPNTEAFF. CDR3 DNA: TGTGCCAGCTCCCTCGTCCCGAACACTGAAGCTTTCTTT.

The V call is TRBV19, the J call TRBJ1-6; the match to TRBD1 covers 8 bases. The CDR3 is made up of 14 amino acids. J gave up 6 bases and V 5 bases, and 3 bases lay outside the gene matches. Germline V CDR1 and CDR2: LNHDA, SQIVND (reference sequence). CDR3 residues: CASSFTGGNSPLHF. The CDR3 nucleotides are TGTGCCAGTAGTTTTACAGGGGGTAATTCACCCCTCCACTTT.

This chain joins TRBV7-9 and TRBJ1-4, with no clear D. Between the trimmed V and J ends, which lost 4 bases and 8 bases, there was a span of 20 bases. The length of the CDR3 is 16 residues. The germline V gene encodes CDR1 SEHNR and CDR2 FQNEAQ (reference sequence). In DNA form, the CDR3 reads TGTGCCAGCAGCTCCTCCTACAATGTGGGAGGAGAAAAACTGTTTTTT. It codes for CASSSSYNVGGEKLFF.

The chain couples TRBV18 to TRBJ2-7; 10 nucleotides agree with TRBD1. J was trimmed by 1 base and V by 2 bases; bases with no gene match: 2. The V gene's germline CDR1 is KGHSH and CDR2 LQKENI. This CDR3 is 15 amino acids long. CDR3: CASSPGQGGSYEQYF. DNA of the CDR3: TGTGCCAGCTCACCAGGACAGGGGGGTTCCTACGAGCAGTACTTC.

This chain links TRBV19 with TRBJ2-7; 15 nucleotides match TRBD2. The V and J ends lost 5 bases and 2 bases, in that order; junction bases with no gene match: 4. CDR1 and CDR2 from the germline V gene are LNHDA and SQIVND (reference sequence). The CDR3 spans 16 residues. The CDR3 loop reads CASSPRTSGRAYEQYF. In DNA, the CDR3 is TGTGCCAGTAGTCCACGGACTAGCGGGAGGGCCTACGAGCAGTACTTC. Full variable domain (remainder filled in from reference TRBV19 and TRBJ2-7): DGGITQSPKYLFRKEGQNVTLSCEQNLNHDAMYWYRQDPGQGLRLIYYSQIVNDFQKGDIAEGYSVSREKKESFPLTVTSAQKNPTAFYLCASSPRTSGRAYEQYFGPGTRLTVT.

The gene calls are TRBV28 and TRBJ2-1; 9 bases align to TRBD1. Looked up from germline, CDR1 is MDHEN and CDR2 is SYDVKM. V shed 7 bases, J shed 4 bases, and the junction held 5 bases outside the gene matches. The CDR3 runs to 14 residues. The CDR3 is CASKTGGPYNEQFF. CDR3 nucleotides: TGTGCCAGCAAAACAGGGGGCCCTTACAATGAGCAGTTCTTC.

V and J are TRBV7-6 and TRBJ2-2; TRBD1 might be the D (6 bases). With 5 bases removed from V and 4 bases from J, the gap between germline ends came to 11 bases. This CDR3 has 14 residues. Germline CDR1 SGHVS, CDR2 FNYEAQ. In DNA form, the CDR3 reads TGTGCCAGCAGCCTCTTACAGGGCACCGGGGAGCTGTTTTTT. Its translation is CASSLLQGTGELFF.

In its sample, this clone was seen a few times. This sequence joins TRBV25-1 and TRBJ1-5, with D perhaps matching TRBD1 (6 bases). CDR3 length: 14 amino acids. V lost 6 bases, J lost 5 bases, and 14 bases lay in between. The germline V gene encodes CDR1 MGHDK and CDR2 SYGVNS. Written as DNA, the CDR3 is TGTGCCAGCAGCACTACAGGGTCGCATCAGCCCCAGCATTTT. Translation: CASSTTGSHQPQHF.

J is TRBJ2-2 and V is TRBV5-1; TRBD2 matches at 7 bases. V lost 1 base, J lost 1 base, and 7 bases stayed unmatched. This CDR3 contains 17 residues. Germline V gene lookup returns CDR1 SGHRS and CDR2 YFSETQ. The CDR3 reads CASSLLGLAVNTGELFF. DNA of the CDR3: TGCGCCAGCAGCTTGCTAGGGCTAGCGGTGAACACCGGGGAGCTGTTTTTT. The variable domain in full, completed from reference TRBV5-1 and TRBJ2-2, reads KAGVTQTPRYLIKTRGQQVTLSCSPISGHRSVSWYQQTPGQGLQFLFEYFSETQRNKGNFPGRFSGRQFSNSRSEMNVSTLELGDSALYLCASSLLGLAVNTGELFFGEGSRLTVL.

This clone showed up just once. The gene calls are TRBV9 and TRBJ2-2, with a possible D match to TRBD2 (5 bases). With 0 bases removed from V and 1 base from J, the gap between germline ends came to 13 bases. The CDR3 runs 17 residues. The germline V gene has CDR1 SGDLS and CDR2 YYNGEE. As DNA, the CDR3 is TGTGCCAGCAGCGTAGAAGGAGGAGGAGGGAACACCGGGGAGCTGTTTTTT. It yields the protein CASSVEGGGGNTGELFF.

CDR3 nucleotides: TGTGCTGCCGCAGGGTTCGGGGAGCAGTACTTC. Amino acids: CAAAGFGEQYF. The chain combines TRBV10-3 with TRBJ2-7; a weak D match, TRBD1 (5 bases). The CDR3 contains 11 residues. Germline V lookup: CDR1 ENHRY, CDR2 SYGVKD.

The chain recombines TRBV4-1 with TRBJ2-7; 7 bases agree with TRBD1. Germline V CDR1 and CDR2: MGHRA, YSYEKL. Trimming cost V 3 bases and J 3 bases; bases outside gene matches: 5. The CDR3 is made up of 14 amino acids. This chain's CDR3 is CASSHAGGNYEQYF. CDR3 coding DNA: TGCGCCAGCAGCCATGCAGGGGGTAACTACGAGCAGTACTTC.

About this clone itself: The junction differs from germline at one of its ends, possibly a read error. DNA of the CDR3: TGTGCCAGCATTGAAGGGACAGGGCTACAAGAGACCCAGTACTTC. Translation gives CASIEGTGLQETQYF. The chain links TRBV6-1 to TRBJ2-5; 9 positions match TRBD1. This CDR3 is 15 amino acids long. From germline, CDR1 is MNHNS and CDR2 SASEGT.

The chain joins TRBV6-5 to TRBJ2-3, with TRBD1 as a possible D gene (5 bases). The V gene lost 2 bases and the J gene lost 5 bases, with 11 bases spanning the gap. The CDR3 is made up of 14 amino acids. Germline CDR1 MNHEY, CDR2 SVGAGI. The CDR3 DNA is TGTGCCAGCAGTTACCGAATCGGACAAGATACGCAGTATTTT. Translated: CASSYRIGQDTQYF.

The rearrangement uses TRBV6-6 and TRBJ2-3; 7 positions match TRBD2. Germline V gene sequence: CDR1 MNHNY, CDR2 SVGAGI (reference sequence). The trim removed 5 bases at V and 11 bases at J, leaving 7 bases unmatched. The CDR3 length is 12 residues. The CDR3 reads CASSPPGLQQYF. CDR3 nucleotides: TGTGCCAGCAGTCCTCCGGGACTACAGCAGTATTTT.

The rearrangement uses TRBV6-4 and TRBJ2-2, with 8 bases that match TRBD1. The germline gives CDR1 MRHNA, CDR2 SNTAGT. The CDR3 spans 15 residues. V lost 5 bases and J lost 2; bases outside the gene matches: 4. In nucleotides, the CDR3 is TGTGCCAGCAGTCGGACAGGGAGTAACACCGGGGAGCTGTTTTTT. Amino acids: CASSRTGSNTGELFF.

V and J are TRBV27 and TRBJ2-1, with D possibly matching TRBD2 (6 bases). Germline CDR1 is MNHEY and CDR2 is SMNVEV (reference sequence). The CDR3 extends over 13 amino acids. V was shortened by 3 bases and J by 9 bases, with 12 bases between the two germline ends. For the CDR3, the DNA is TGTGCCAGCAGTTTCGGCGGGGACCTTGAGCAGTTCTTC. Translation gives CASSFGGDLEQFF.

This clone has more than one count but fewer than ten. The CDR3 is CASSPTSGTQYF. The CDR3 nucleotides read TGTGCCAGTAGTCCGACAAGCGGTACGCAGTATTTT. This chain connects TRBV19 to TRBJ2-3; tentatively, D is TRBD2 (5 bases). This CDR3 has 12 amino acids. The germline V and J ends were trimmed by 5 bases and 8 bases, with 11 bases remaining between them. Germline V CDR1 and CDR2: LNHDA, SQIVND (reference sequence).